This T cell receptor beta chain was captured by sequencing in a study of blood T cell repertoires in COVID-19. The CDR3 has 16 amino acids. Germline CDR1 reads PRHDT; CDR2 reads FYEKMQ (reference sequence). Trimming removed 4 bases from V and 0 bases from J, with 14 bases in between. Assay: immunoSEQ multiplex PCR; the TCRdb copy retains only in-frame clones and omits some. The sample lists fewer than 500,000 clones, roughly 90% seen once, with roughly 0.84% in the top ten. The sequencing input was peripheral blood. The TCR originated in a man younger than 35 with COVID-19, enrolled during active disease. This chain connects TRBV13 to TRBJ2-3; D might be TRBD2 (5 bases). The chain's CDR3 is CASSSPRTSSTDTQYF. The CDR3 DNA is TGTGCCAGCAGCTCGCCGAGGACTTCTAGCACAGATACGCAGTATTTT.